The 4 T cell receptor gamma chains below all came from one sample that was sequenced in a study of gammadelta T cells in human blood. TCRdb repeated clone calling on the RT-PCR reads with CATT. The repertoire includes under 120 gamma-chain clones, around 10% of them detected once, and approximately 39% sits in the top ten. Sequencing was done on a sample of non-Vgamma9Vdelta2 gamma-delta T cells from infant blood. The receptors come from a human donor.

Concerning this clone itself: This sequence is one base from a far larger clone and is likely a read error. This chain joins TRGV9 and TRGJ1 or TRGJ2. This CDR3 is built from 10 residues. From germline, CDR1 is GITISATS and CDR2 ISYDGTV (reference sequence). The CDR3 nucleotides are TGTGCTTTGTGGGATGTCGGGAAACTCTTT. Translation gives CALWDVGKLF.

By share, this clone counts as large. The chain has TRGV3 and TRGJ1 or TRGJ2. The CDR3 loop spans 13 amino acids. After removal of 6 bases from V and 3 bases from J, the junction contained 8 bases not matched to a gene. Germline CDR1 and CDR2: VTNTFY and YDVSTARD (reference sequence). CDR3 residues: CATWPRSYYKKLF. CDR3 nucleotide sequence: TGTGCCACCTGGCCCCGGAGTTATTATAAGAAACTCTTT.

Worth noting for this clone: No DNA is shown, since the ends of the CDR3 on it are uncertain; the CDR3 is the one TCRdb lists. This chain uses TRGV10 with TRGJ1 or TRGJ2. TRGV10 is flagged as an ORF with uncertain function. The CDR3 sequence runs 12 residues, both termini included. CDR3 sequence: CAENSLAVEQHF.

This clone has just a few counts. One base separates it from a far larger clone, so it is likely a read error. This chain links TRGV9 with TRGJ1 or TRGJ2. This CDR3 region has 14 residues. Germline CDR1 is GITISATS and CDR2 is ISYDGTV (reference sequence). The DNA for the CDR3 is TGTGCCTTGTGGGAGGTGTCGGATTATTATAAGAACCTCTTT. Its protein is CALWEVSDYYKNLF.